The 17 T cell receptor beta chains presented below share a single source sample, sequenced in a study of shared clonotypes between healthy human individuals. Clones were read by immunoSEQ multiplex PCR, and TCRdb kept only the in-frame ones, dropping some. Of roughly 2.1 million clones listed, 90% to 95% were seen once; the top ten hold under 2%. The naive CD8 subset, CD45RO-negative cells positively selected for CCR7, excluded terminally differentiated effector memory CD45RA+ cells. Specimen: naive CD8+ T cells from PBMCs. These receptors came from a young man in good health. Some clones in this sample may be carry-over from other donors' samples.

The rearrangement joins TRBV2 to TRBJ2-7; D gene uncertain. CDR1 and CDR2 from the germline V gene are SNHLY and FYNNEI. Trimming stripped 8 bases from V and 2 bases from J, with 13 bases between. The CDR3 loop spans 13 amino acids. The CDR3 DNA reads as TGTGCCAGCCGAGGTCGGAGCGCCTACGAGCAGTACTTC. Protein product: CASRGRSAYEQYF. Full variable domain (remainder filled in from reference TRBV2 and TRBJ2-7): EPEVTQTPSHQVTQMGQEVILRCVPISNHLYFYWYRQILGQKVEFLVSFYNNEISEKSEIFDDQFSVERPDGSNFTLKIRSTKLEDSAMYFCASRGRSAYEQYFGPGTRLTVT.

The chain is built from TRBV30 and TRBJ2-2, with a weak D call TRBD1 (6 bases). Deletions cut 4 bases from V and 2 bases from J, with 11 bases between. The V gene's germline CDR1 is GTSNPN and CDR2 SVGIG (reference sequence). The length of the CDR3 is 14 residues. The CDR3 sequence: CAWNPGANTGELFF. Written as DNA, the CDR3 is TGTGCCTGGAATCCAGGGGCAAACACCGGGGAGCTGTTTTTT.

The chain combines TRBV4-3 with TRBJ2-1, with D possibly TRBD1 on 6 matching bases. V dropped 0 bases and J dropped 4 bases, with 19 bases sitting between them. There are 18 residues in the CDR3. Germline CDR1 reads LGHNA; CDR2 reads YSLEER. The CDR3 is CASSQDPTTQGLYNEQFF. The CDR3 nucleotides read TGCGCCAGCAGCCAAGATCCTACGACTCAGGGGCTTTACAATGAGCAGTTCTTC.

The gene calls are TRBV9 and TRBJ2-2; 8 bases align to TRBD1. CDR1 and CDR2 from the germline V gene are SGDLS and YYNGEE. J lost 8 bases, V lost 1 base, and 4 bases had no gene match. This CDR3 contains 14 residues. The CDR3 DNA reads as TGTGCCAGCAGCGTACAGGGGGCGCGGGGGGAGCTGTTTTTT. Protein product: CASSVQGARGELFF.

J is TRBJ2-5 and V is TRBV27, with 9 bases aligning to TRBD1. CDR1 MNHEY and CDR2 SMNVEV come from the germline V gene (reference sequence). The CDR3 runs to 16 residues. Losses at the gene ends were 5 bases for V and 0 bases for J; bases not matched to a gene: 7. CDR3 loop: CASSHQGQGNQETQYF. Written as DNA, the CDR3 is TGTGCCAGCAGTCACCAAGGACAGGGGAACCAAGAGACCCAGTACTTC.

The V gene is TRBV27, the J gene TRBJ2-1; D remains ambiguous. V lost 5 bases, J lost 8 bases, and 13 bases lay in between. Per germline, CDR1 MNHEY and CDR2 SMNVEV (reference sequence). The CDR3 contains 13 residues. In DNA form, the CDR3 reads TGTGCCAGCAGTCACCTGGACCCATATGAGCAGTTCTTC. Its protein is CASSHLDPYEQFF.

The CDR3 loop reads CASSLYSRGTDTQYF. CDR3 DNA: TGTGCCAGCAGTTTATACTCTCGGGGAACAGATACGCAGTATTTT. This sequence joins TRBV27 and TRBJ2-3; D might be TRBD2 (5 bases). This CDR3 has 15 residues. Trimming cost V 1 base and J 3 bases, with 11 bases left between them. The germline V gene encodes CDR1 MNHEY and CDR2 SMNVEV (reference sequence).

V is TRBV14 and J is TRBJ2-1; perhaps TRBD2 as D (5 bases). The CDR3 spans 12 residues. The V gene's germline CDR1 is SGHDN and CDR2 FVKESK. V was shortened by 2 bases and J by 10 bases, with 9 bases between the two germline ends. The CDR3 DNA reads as TGTGCCAGCAGCCAAACTAGGCACGAGCAGTTCTTC. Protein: CASSQTRHEQFF.

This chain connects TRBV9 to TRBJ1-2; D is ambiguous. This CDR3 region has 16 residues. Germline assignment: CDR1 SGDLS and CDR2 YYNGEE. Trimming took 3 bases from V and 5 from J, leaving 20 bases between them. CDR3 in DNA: TGTGCCAGCAGCGAAACCTCGAGGTCAGAGGCATATGGCTACACCTTC. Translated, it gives CASSETSRSEAYGYTF.

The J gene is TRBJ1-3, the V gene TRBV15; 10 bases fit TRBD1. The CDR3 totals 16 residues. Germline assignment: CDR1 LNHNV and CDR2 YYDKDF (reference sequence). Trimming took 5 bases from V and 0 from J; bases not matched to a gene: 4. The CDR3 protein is CATSRGTGVSGNTIYF. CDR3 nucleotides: TGTGCCACCAGCCGCGGGACAGGGGTCTCTGGAAACACCATATATTTT.

The CDR3 spells CAISEQEEGPDTQYF. In DNA, the CDR3 is TGTGCCATCAGTGAACAAGAGGAGGGCCCCGATACGCAGTATTTT. V usage is TRBV10-3 and J usage is TRBJ2-3; weak D call: TRBD2 (6 bases). The germline V gene has CDR1 ENHRY and CDR2 SYGVKD. Between the trimmed V and J ends, which lost 3 bases and 6 bases, there was a span of 16 bases. The CDR3 spans 15 residues.

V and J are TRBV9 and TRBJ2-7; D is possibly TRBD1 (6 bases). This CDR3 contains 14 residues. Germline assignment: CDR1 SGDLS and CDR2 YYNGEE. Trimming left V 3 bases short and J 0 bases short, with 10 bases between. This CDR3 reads CASSAGQYSYEQYF. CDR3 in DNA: TGTGCCAGCAGCGCCGGACAGTACTCCTACGAGCAGTACTTC.

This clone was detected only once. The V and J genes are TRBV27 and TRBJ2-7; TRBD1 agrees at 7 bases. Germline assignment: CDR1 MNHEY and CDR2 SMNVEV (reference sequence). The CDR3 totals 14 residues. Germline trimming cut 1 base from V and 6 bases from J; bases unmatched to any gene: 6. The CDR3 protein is CASSLYRGDGEQYF. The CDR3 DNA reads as TGTGCCAGCAGTTTATACAGGGGTGATGGCGAGCAGTACTTC.

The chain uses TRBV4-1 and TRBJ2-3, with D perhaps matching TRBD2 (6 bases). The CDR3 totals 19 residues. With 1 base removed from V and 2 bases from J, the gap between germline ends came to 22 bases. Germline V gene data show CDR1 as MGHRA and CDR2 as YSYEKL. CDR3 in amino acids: CASSQVTRREAPHTDTQYF. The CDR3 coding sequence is TGCGCCAGCAGCCAAGTAACCAGGCGGGAAGCCCCACACACAGATACGCAGTATTTT.

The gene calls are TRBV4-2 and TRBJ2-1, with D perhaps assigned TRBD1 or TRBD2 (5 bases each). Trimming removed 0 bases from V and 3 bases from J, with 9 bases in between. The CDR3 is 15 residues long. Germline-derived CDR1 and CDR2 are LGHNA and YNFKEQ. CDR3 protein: CASSQDGTNYNEQFF. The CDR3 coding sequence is TGTGCCAGCAGCCAAGATGGGACGAACTACAATGAGCAGTTCTTC.

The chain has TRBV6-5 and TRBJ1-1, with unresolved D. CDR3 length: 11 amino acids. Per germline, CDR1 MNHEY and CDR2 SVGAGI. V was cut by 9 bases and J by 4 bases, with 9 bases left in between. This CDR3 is CASCMGTEAFF. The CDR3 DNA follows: TGTGCCAGTTGTATGGGCACTGAAGCTTTCTTT.

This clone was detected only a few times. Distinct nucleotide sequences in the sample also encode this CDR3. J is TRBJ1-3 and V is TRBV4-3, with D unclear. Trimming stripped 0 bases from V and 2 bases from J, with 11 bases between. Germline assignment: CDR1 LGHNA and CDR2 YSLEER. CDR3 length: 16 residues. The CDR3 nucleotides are TGCGCCAGCAGCCAAGATGCAGGCTCCGCTGGAAACACCATATATTTT. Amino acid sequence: CASSQDAGSAGNTIYF.